These T cell receptor beta chains were read from a single sample in a study of T-cell reconstitution after alpha-beta-depleted transplantation in children. TCRdb processed the PCR reads anew with MiXCR; each CDR3 protein has one entry. The sample consists of approximately 390,000 distinct CDR3 sequences, roughly 11% of them appearing once. The starting material was PBMCs from the stem cell graft donor, obtained from the stem cell graft. The receptors originated from a human donor who donated a stem cell graft to a child with acute myeloid leukemia. The CDR3 runs from the conserved cysteine through the conserved F or W. A D gene is named only where the DNA matches it firmly. Expanded clones are given a class, and other clones once, few, many or no size at all.

cdr3_nt | cdr3_aa | j_call | d_call | v_call | cdr3_length | clone_size
TGTGCCAGCAGTTCCGGGGCAGCGCAGTATTTT | CASSSGAAQYF | TRBJ2-3 | - | TRBV12-3/TRBV12-4 | 11 | few
TGTGCCAGTAGTATTCACTTGGAAACGCAGTATTTT | CASSIHLETQYF | TRBJ2-3 | - | TRBV19 | 12 | -
TGTGCCAGCAGCTTGGGAGCGGGGGTGAATCAGCCCCAGCATTTT | CASSLGAGVNQPQHF | TRBJ1-5 | - | TRBV5-6 | 15 | -
TGTGCCAGCAGCCCTCTGACCGACGTAGAGACCCAGTACTTC | CASSPLTDVETQYF | TRBJ2-5 | - | TRBV7-9 | 14 | -
TGTGCCAGCAGTATGGACCGCACCTGGGGGACTGAAGCTTTCTTT | CASSMDRTWGTEAFF | TRBJ1-1 | - | TRBV25-1 | 15 | few
TGTGCCAGCAGCCGATCCCGGCTTGGTAATGAAAAACTGTTTTTT | CASSRSRLGNEKLFF | TRBJ1-4 | - | TRBV5-8 | 15 | -
TGCGCCAGCAGCGGCAGGACAGGGAACACTGAAGCTTTCTTT | CASSGRTGNTEAFF | TRBJ1-1 | TRBD1 | TRBV5-1 | 14 | -
TGCAGTGCTTCACCTTTTACTAGCGGGAGGGCCGCCGGGGAGCTGTTTTTT | CSASPFTSGRAAGELFF | TRBJ2-2 | TRBD2 | TRBV20-1 | 17 | -
TGTGCCAGCAGCTTAACAGCGAACAATGAGCAGTTCTTC | CASSLTANNEQFF | TRBJ2-1 | - | TRBV7-3 | 13 | many
TGCGCCAGCAGCTGGCAGGGCAATCAGCCCCAGCATTTT | CASSWQGNQPQHF | TRBJ1-5 | - | TRBV5-1 | 13 | -
TGCAGCGTTCGGAGCGCGGATACGCAGTATTTT | CSVRSADTQYF | TRBJ2-3 | - | TRBV29-1 | 11 | many
TGTGCCAGCAGTGTACTGGCGAACACCGGGGAGCTGTTTTTT | CASSVLANTGELFF | TRBJ2-2 | - | TRBV6-5 | 14 | few
TGTGCCAGCAGCTCAGCGGGAAGTGAGCAGTTCTTC | CASSSAGSEQFF | TRBJ2-1 | TRBD2 | TRBV5-4 | 12 | many
TGTGCCAGCAGCGCAGAAACAGGGGGAGACGCAGATACGCAGTATTTT | CASSAETGGDADTQYF | TRBJ2-3 | TRBD1 | TRBV5-6 | 16 | -
TGTGCCATCAGGGCGACAGGGCGGACTGAAGCTTTCTTT | CAIRATGRTEAFF | TRBJ1-1 | TRBD1 | TRBV10-3 | 13 | -
TGCAGTGCTAGAGATCTAGCTAGCGGGAGGCCAGATACGCAGTATTTT | CSARDLASGRPDTQYF | TRBJ2-3 | TRBD2 | TRBV20-1 | 16 | -
TGTGCCAGCAGTTTGAGTGGGGGAATGAGTCAGCCCCAGCATTTT | CASSLSGGMSQPQHF | TRBJ1-5 | - | TRBV12-3/TRBV12-4 | 15 | -
TGTGCCAGCAGCTTACGGCGGGGGGGTACAGATACGCAGTATTTT | CASSLRRGGTDTQYF | TRBJ2-3 | TRBD2 | TRBV7-8 | 15 | many
TGTGCCAGCAGTGAAGGTTTGGCAGGGACTACGACAGATACGCAGTATTTT | CASSEGLAGTTTDTQYF | TRBJ2-3 | TRBD2 | TRBV2 | 17 | few
TGTGCCAGCACCGCAGGGACGGATTCACCCCTCCACTTT | CASTAGTDSPLHF | TRBJ1-6 | - | TRBV9 | 13 | -
TGTGCCAGCAGCCCAAAGACAGTAGTCTACGAGCAGTACTTC | CASSPKTVVYEQYF | TRBJ2-7 | - | TRBV11-2 | 14 | -
TGTGCCAGAAGCTTGGAGACAGGGCATCAGCCCCAGCATTTT | CARSLETGHQPQHF | TRBJ1-5 | TRBD1 | TRBV5-3 | 14 | -
TGCAGTGCTAGTTCCTCTAACACCGGGGAGCTGTTTTTT | CSASSSNTGELFF | TRBJ2-2 | - | TRBV20-1 | 13 | many
TGTGCCAACAGTTCCGGACCTTTGGTTGAGCAGTACTTC | CANSSGPLVEQYF | TRBJ2-7 | - | TRBV12-3/TRBV12-4 | 13 | -
TGTGCCAGCAGCCCCGTGTCGGTTCCCGGGGAGCTGTTTTTT | CASSPVSVPGELFF | TRBJ2-2 | - | TRBV14 | 14 | few
TGTGCCAGTGAGAGGGGGAAGAACACCGGGGAGCTGTTTTTT | CASERGKNTGELFF | TRBJ2-2 | - | TRBV19 | 14 | few
TGTGCCATCAGTGTCGGGGGGCAGAGAGACACTGAAGCTTTCTTT | CAISVGGQRDTEAFF | TRBJ1-1 | - | TRBV10-3 | 15 | few
TGTGCCAGCAGCTCCCGAAACCGGGGCTCCTCTGGAAACACCATATATTTT | CASSSRNRGSSGNTIYF | TRBJ1-3 | - | TRBV3-1 | 17 | few
TGTGCCAGCAGCCCCACCGGGACAGGAACAGATACGCAGTATTTT | CASSPTGTGTDTQYF | TRBJ2-3 | TRBD1 | TRBV11-3 | 15 | few
TGTGCCACCAGCAAGCCAGCGACGGGAAACACCATATATTTT | CATSKPATGNTIYF | TRBJ1-3 | - | TRBV15 | 14 | many
TGCGCCAGCAGCCACACGGCCCCAAGGGGTGAAAAACTGTTTTTT | CASSHTAPRGEKLFF | TRBJ1-4 | - | TRBV4-1 | 15 | few
TGCAGGCGGCTGACTAGCGGGATCGAGATATCGTGTAATGAGCAGTTCTTC | CRRLTSGIEISCNEQFF | TRBJ2-1 | TRBD2 | TRBV29-1 | 17 | -
TGTGCCAGCAGCTCGATGGCGGGAGGTCACAATGAGCAGTTCTTC | CASSSMAGGHNEQFF | TRBJ2-1 | TRBD2 | TRBV7-2 | 15 | -
TGTGCCAGCAGTAAAGGGAGGGATTTAAGGATTTCAGATACGCAGTATTTT | CASSKGRDLRISDTQYF | TRBJ2-3 | TRBD2 | TRBV12-3/TRBV12-4 | 17 | few
TGTGCCATCAGTGAGAGGACCCGAAGCGCTCCCAATGAGCAGTTCTTC | CAISERTRSAPNEQFF | TRBJ2-1 | - | TRBV10-3 | 16 | -
TGTGCCAGCAGCTTAGTTGACAGGGGGATCGAGGATCAGTACTTC | CASSLVDRGIEDQYF | TRBJ2-4 | TRBD1 | TRBV7-6 | 15 | -
TGTGCCAGCAGCCAAGTTTTCGGCCCCCAGTCCTACGAGCAGTACTTC | CASSQVFGPQSYEQYF | TRBJ2-7 | - | TRBV4-2 | 16 | -
TGTGCCAGCAGCCCGGCCTGGTCTTTAACCTACAATGAGCAGTTCTTC | CASSPAWSLTYNEQFF | TRBJ2-1 | - | TRBV14 | 16 | -
TGTGCCAGCAGCGCGGACGGTAACTATGGCTACACCTTC | CASSADGNYGYTF | TRBJ1-2 | - | TRBV12-3/TRBV12-4 | 13 | -
TGCAGCGTTGAACCCCAGCAGGCCTCTAACTGTGGCTACACCTTC | CSVEPQQASNCGYTF | TRBJ1-2 | - | TRBV29-1 | 15 | -